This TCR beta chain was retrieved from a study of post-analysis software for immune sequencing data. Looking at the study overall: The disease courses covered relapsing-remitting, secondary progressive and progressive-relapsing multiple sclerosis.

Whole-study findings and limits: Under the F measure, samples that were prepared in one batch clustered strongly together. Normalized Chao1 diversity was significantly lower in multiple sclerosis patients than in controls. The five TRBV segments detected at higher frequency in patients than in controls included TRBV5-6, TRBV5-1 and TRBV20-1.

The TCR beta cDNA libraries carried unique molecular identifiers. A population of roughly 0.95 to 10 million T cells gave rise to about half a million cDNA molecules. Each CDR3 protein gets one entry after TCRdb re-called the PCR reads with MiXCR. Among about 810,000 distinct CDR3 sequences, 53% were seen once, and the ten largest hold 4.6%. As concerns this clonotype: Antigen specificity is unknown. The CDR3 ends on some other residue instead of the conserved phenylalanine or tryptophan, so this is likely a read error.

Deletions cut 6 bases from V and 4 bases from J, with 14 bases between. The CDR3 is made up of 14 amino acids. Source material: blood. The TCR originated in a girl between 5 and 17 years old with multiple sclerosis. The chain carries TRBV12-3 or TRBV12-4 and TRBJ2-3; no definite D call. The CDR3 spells CASSTRAMADTQYS. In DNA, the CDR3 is TGTGCCAGCAGCACGAGAGCGATGGCAGATACGCAGTATTCT.